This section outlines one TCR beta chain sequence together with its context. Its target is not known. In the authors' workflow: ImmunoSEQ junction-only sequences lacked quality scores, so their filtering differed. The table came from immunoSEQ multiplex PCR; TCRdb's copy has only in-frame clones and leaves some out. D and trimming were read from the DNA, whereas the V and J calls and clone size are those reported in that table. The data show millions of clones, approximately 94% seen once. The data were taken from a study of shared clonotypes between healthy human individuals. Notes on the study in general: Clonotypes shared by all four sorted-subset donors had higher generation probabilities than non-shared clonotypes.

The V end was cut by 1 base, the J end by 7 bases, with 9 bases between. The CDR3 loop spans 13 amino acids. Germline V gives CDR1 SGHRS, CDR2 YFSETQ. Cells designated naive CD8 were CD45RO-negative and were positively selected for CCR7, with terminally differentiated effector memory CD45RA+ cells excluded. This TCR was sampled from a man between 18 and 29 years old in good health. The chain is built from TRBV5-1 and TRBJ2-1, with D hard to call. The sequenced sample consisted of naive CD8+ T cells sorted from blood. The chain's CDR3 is CASSLYPENEQFF. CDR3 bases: TGCGCCAGCAGCTTGTATCCGGAGAATGAGCAGTTCTTC.